This T cell receptor (beta chain) is drawn from a study of blood T cells in healthy people across ages. Sample-barcoded 5' priming and a J-beta primer mix drove a second PCR of roughly 6 to 12 cycles. TCRdb itself ran the 5' RACE reads through MiXCR, one entry per CDR3 protein. The table lists about 1.1 million distinct CDR3 sequences, around two fifths of them singletons. The germline V and J ends were trimmed by 2 bases and 3 bases, with 20 bases remaining between them. The CDR3 spans 17 residues. Germline V lookup: CDR1 SGHNT, CDR2 YYREEE (reference sequence). V and J are TRBV5-4 and TRBJ1-1, with a possible D match to TRBD1 (6 bases). Sequencing was performed on blood. This clonotype was obtained from a man aged 18 to 35 in good health. Written as DNA, the CDR3 is TGTGCCAGCAGCTTTGAAGGGGGGCTATTCGGAGACACTGAAGCTTTCTTT. Protein sequence: CASSFEGGLFGDTEAFF.